Detailed here is one T cell receptor (beta chain). The antigen is not known. The germline CDR1 and CDR2 sequences are LGHDT and YNNKEL (reference sequence). The CDR3 runs to 16 residues. After removal of 1 base from V and 4 bases from J, the junction contained 5 bases not matched to a gene. Each cDNA held unique molecular identifiers, and template switching gave it a universal primer site. In TCRdb, the 5' RACE reads were re-called with MiXCR into one record per CDR3 protein. The sample consists of about 480,000 distinct CDR3 sequences, over 12% of them appearing once. The data were taken from a study of identical twins. Study findings and constraints: There were fewer insertions in abundant cord blood beta clonotypes, but memory repertoires showed no such pattern. Because invariant MAIT and iNKT cells could be present, zero-insertion analyses could be partly confounded.

This same sample was also taken into another study, of yellow fever vaccine responses in identical twins.

This sequence was found in a woman in her late teens or twenties in good health. Input material: CD4+ T cells sorted from blood. The chain employs TRBV3-1 and TRBJ2-3, with TRBD2 matching 10 bases. The CDR3 DNA sequence: TGTGCCAGCAGCCAAGCGCTAGCGGGGGTCGCAGATACGCAGTATTTT. Translating gives CASSQALAGVADTQYF.